This T cell receptor (beta chain) was profiled in a study of blood T cell repertoires in COVID-19. On the study more broadly: The analysed material was cDNA or gDNA that came from T cells, B-cell-depleted T cells, or PBMCs.

The CDR3 loop spans 12 amino acids. In germline, CDR1 is SGDLS, CDR2 YYNGEE. After removal of 3 bases from V and 7 bases from J, the junction contained 2 bases not matched to a gene. The method was immunoSEQ multiplex PCR; TCRdb's version includes in-frame clones alone and lacks a portion of them. Of 100,000 to 150,000 clones in the sample, around 88% are singletons; the top ten hold around 2.3%. Enrolled through a virtual design, the participants were between 18 and 89 years of age and came from some 25 US areas. Cohort 3 donors counted as recovered after two negative PCRs, clearance, or resolved symptoms.

The source is a woman in her 50s who had recovered from COVID-19. The chain joins TRBV9 to TRBJ1-1, with 8 bases fitting TRBD1. The sequenced material came from PBMCs or T cells enriched from blood (not recorded which). The CDR3 reads CASSEQGGEAFF. The CDR3 DNA sequence: TGTGCCAGCAGCGAACAGGGGGGTGAAGCTTTCTTT.